The clone carrying this TCR beta chain has more than one count but fewer than ten. Antigen unknown. The investigators reverse transcribed all of the isolated RNA, so they sequenced expressed TCRB transcripts. An average of around 3.4 million reads was obtained for naive, central memory and regulatory T cell samples. Some clones are missing from TCRdb's copy, which holds only in-frame ones; the method was immunoSEQ multiplex PCR. The sample has a few hundred thousand clones; 11% to 15% are singletons. V was clipped by 6 bases and J by 4 bases, with 9 bases between them. Germline CDR1 SGHTA, CDR2 FQGNSA. The CDR3 extends over 12 amino acids. The sample belongs to a study of beta chain features in type 1 diabetes. General study findings and limits: In cDNA sequencing, cells with high TCR expression could be over-represented. Fewer junction insertions and more nucleotide deletions appeared in type 1 diabetes patients.

The sequence derives from a man aged 25 to 40 in good health. The chain is built from TRBV7-2 and TRBJ2-5; D is undetermined. Sequencing was performed on naive CD4+ T cells from blood. The chain's CDR3 is CASSSIGETQYF. For the CDR3, the DNA is TGTGCCAGCAGTTCGATTGGAGAGACCCAGTACTTC. The full variable domain, with the rest looked up from reference TRBV7-2 and TRBJ2-5, is GAGVSQSPSNKVTEKGKDVELRCDPISGHTALYWYRQSLGQGLEFLIYFQGNSAPDKSGLPSDRFSAERTGGSVSTLTIQRTQQEDSAVYLCASSSIGETQYFGPGTRLLVL.